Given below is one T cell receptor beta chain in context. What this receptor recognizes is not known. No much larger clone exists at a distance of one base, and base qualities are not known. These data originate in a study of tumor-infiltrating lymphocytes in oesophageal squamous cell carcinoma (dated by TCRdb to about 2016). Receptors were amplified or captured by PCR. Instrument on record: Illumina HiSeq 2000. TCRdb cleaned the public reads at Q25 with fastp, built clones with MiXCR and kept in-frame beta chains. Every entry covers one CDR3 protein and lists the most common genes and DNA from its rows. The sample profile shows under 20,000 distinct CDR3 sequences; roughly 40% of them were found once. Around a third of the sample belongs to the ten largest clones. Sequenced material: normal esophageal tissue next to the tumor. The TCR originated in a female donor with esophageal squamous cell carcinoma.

DNA sequence: TGTGCCAGCAGCTTAAGGCAGGGGAAACGAGAGACCCAGTTTTTT. This gives the protein CASSLRQGKRETQFF. The sequence joins TRBV7-2 to TRBJ1-4; TRBD1 is a possible D gene, resting on 6 matching bases. V gives up 2 bases and J gives up 16 bases, and the segment between their germline ends measures 23 bases. The CDR3 covers 15 residues, taking in both the cysteine and the phenylalanine. Solely the CDR3 DNA is kept, with 45 bases framed from the first base. CDR1 SGHTA and CDR2 FQGNSA were looked up in the germline V gene.